The 27 T cell receptor beta chains below come from one sample, sequenced in a study of T cell repertoires in cytomegalovirus infection. TCRdb re-called the reads through MiXCR, storing one row per CDR3 protein. Altogether 150,000 to 160,000 distinct CDR3 sequences are present, about 20% being singletons, with the ten largest covering roughly 9.7%. Input material: PBMCs. The receptors come from a human donor in good health (CMV status not recorded). Some clones in this sample may be carry-over from other donors' samples.

The gene calls are TRBV5-5 and TRBJ1-5, with TRBD1 matching 8 bases. V lost 1 base and J lost 1; bases outside the gene matches: 4. This CDR3 region has 16 residues. The germline V gene encodes CDR1 SGHKS and CDR2 YYEKEE (reference sequence). The CDR3, as DNA: TGTGCCAGCAGCTTGTTCGGGACAGGCAGCAATCAGCCCCAGCATTTT. Encoded protein: CASSLFGTGSNQPQHF.

A remark on this clonotype: One base away lies a much larger clone, so this may be a sequencing read error. CDR3 sequence (DNA): TGTGCCAGCAGTTCCGGGACAGGGACGAGGAAAAAAAACATTCAGAACTTC. Its protein is CASSSGTGTRKKNIQNF. This chain uses TRBV28 with TRBJ2-4, with 9 bases lining up with TRBD1. The CDR3 consists of 17 residues. Germline V lookup: CDR1 MDHEN, CDR2 SYDVKM.

This clonotype was seen a few times. This rearrangement joins TRBV5-4 to TRBJ1-1; possible D gene TRBD1, 5 bases. Trimming stripped 7 bases from V and 1 base from J, with 17 bases between. The CDR3 length is 15 residues. The germline gives CDR1 SGHNT, CDR2 YYREEE (reference sequence). The CDR3, as DNA: TGTGCCAGCGGGTGGGAACAGGTTTCGAACACTGAAGCTTTCTTT. Translation gives CASGWEQVSNTEAFF.

The sample holds a few counts of this clonotype. This chain connects TRBV20-1 to TRBJ1-1; tentatively, D is TRBD1 (5 bases). From germline, CDR1 is DFQATT and CDR2 SNEGSKA (reference sequence). CDR3 length: 15 residues. V was trimmed by 5 bases and J by 1 base, leaving 17 bases between them. In DNA form, the CDR3 reads TGCAGTGCTGACTTTACCGGGACGGAGAACACTGAAGCTTTCTTT. This translates into CSADFTGTENTEAFF.

The chain uses TRBV28 and TRBJ2-5, with D possibly TRBD1 on 7 matching bases. Germline lookup yields CDR1 MDHEN and CDR2 SYDVKM. This CDR3 comprises 15 residues. Trimming took 6 bases from V and 2 from J, leaving 16 bases between them. This CDR3 is CASSGLQGGQETQYF. In DNA, the CDR3 is TGTGCCAGCAGCGGTCTCCAGGGGGGTCAAGAGACCCAGTACTTC.

This chain uses TRBV20-1 with TRBJ1-1; D call uncertain. The CDR3 runs 12 residues. The V gene's germline CDR1 is DFQATT and CDR2 SNEGSKA (reference sequence). The CDR3 is CSPRTANTEAFF. In nucleotides, the CDR3 is TGCAGCCCCCGGACGGCGAACACTGAAGCTTTCTTT.

This clonotype has just a few counts. The chain joins TRBV2 to TRBJ2-1; no reliable D call. This CDR3 is 16 amino acids long. Germline CDR1 and CDR2: SNHLY and FYNNEI. The V and J ends lost 2 bases and 7 bases respectively, with 18 bases between them. The CDR3 spells CASSEIITTLRNEQFF. CDR3 sequence (DNA): TGTGCCAGCAGTGAAATCATCACCACCCTTAGGAATGAGCAGTTCTTC. The entire variable domain, with the rest obtained from reference TRBV2 and TRBJ2-1, is as follows: EPEVTQTPSHQVTQMGQEVILRCVPISNHLYFYWYRQILGQKVEFLVSFYNNEISEKSEIFDDQFSVERPDGSNFTLKIRSTKLEDSAMYFCASSEIITTLRNEQFFGPGTRLTVL.

The chain carries TRBV24-1 and TRBJ2-3; D remains unclear. The germline V gene has CDR1 KGHDR and CDR2 SFDVKD. V lost 0 bases and J lost 4, with 7 bases in between. This CDR3 region has 14 residues. DNA for the CDR3: TGTGCCACCAGTGATTTGCCCTTCGCAGATACGCAGTATTTT. It translates to CATSDLPFADTQYF.

About this clonotype itself: This may be a read error: a much more frequent sequence differs by one nucleotide. Since the CDR3 does not end with the conserved phenylalanine or tryptophan, this likely comes from a read error. This chain links TRBV7-2 with TRBJ1-6; no reliable D call. The CDR3 totals 15 residues. CDR1 is SGHTA, CDR2 FQGNSA, per germline. Trimming left V 0 bases short and J 7 bases short, with 10 bases between. In DNA form, the CDR3 reads TGTGCCAGCAGCTTAGCCCCACGGTCCAATTCACCCCTCCACCTT. Residues: CASSLAPRSNSPLHL.

CDR3 protein: CASRAGTANTEAFF. For the CDR3, the DNA is TGTGCCAGCAGAGCGGGGACAGCGAACACTGAAGCTTTCTTT. The gene calls are TRBV25-1 and TRBJ1-1; 7 positions agree with TRBD1. The CDR3 is 14 amino acids. Trimming took 6 bases from V and 1 from J; bases not matched to a gene: 5. In germline, CDR1 is MGHDK, CDR2 SYGVNS.

The rearrangement links TRBV20-1 to TRBJ2-1, with 10 nucleotides matching TRBD2. With V trimmed by 6 bases and J by 3 bases, 8 bases remained unmatched. This CDR3 contains 15 residues. Looked up from germline, CDR1 is DFQATT and CDR2 is SNEGSKA (reference sequence). CDR3 DNA sequence: TGCAGTGCCGTCTCGGGACTAGCGATCTACAATGAGCAGTTCTTC. The encoded protein is CSAVSGLAIYNEQFF.

The chain recombines TRBV7-9 with TRBJ2-2, with D hard to call. The CDR3 sequence is 17 residues long. V lost 5 bases, J lost 6 bases, and 22 bases lay in between. Germline lookup yields CDR1 SEHNR and CDR2 FQNEAQ (reference sequence). CDR3 loop: CASSPDPYGLSAGELFF. The DNA of the CDR3 is TGTGCCAGCAGCCCGGACCCTTACGGCCTGAGCGCCGGGGAGCTGTTTTTT.

The rearrangement joins TRBV10-3 to TRBJ2-3, with D possibly TRBD1 on 5 matching bases. Deletions cut 0 bases from V and 5 bases from J, with 15 bases between. The length of the CDR3 is 16 residues. The germline V gene has CDR1 ENHRY and CDR2 SYGVKD. CDR3 in DNA: TGTGCCATCAGTGAGTCTGGGATAGGGGATAAAGATACGCAGTATTTT. It translates to CAISESGIGDKDTQYF.

This clonotype showed up just a few times. CDR3 DNA: TGTGCCAGCAGTTCACAGGTGAACACTGAAGCTTTCTTT. Amino acid sequence: CASSSQVNTEAFF. The V and J genes are TRBV28 and TRBJ1-1; a weak D match, TRBD1 (5 bases). Between the trimmed V and J ends, which lost 4 bases and 0 bases, there was a span of 6 bases. This CDR3 spans 13 amino acids. Germline loops: CDR1 MDHEN, CDR2 SYDVKM.

V usage is TRBV7-9 and J usage is TRBJ2-7; 8 nucleotides line up with TRBD2. Germline V gives CDR1 SEHNR, CDR2 FQNEAQ (reference sequence). This CDR3 region has 16 residues. V was clipped by 4 bases and J by 6 bases; unmatched bases: 14. CDR3: CASSSREGGESREQYF. The CDR3 nucleotides are TGTGCCAGCAGCTCCCGGGAGGGGGGGGAATCACGCGAGCAGTACTTC.

This clonotype was seen at least ten times. The V gene is TRBV7-2, the J gene TRBJ1-2; D unresolved. V gave up 0 bases and J gave up 8 bases, with 7 bases separating them. Germline V gene lookup returns CDR1 SGHTA and CDR2 FQGNSA. The CDR3 extends over 12 amino acids. The CDR3 protein is CASSLALEGYTF. DNA of the CDR3: TGTGCCAGCAGCTTAGCTCTTGAGGGCTACACCTTC. The variable domain in full, completed from reference TRBV7-2 and TRBJ1-2, reads GAGVSQSPSNKVTEKGKDVELRCDPISGHTALYWYRQSLGQGLEFLIYFQGNSAPDKSGLPSDRFSAERTGGSVSTLTIQRTQQEDSAVYLCASSLALEGYTFGSGTRLTVV.

This clonotype was recorded a few times. This rearrangement joins TRBV24-1 to TRBJ2-7; no reliable D call. This CDR3 region has 15 residues. Germline V lookup: CDR1 KGHDR, CDR2 SFDVKD. With 2 bases removed from V and 4 bases from J, the gap between germline ends came to 14 bases. The CDR3, as DNA: TGTGCCACCAGTGATTCCCCCCCCTACCATTACGAGCAGTACTTC. It codes for CATSDSPPYHYEQYF.

The J gene is TRBJ2-3, the V gene TRBV5-4; TRBD2 aligns across 10 bases. The germline V gene has CDR1 SGHNT and CDR2 YYREEE (reference sequence). The V gene end was trimmed by 4 bases and the J gene end by 2 bases; junction bases not matched to a gene: 7. The CDR3 length is 16 residues. Here the CDR3 DNA reads TGTGCCAGCAGCCCAGGGGGACTAGCGTCCACAGATACGCAGTATTTT. This encodes CASSPGGLASTDTQYF.

V usage is TRBV14 and J usage is TRBJ1-6; D not certain. The germline V and J ends were trimmed by 5 bases and 4 bases, with 12 bases remaining between them. Germline V gene data show CDR1 as SGHDN and CDR2 as FVKESK. The length of the CDR3 is 15 residues. In DNA, the CDR3 is TGTGCCAGCAGCAAACCGGGCCAGTATAATTCACCCCTCCACTTT. It encodes CASSKPGQYNSPLHF. Drawing the rest from reference TRBV14 and TRBJ1-6, the complete variable domain is EAGVTQFPSHSVIEKGQTVTLRCDPISGHDNLYWYRRVMGKEIKFLLHFVKESKQDESGMPNNRFLAERTGGTYSTLKVQPAELEDSGVYFCASSKPGQYNSPLHFGNGTRLTVT.

The chain has TRBV18 and TRBJ2-2; D not certain. Germline CDR1 KGHSH, CDR2 LQKENI. The V gene lost 3 bases and the J gene lost 8 bases, with 4 bases spanning the gap. The CDR3 is 11 residues long. CDR3 region: CASSPKGELFF. Written as DNA, the CDR3 is TGTGCCAGCTCACCCAAGGGGGAGCTGTTTTTT.

This chain links TRBV3-1 with TRBJ2-7, with D uncertain. Germline-derived CDR1 and CDR2 are LGHDT and YNNKEL (reference sequence). Between the trimmed V and J ends, which lost 3 bases and 2 bases, there was a span of 8 bases. CDR3 length equals 13 residues. The CDR3 is CASSHSATYEQYF. The CDR3 DNA sequence: TGTGCCAGCAGCCACAGCGCTACCTACGAGCAGTACTTC.

This clonotype showed up just a few times. This rearrangement joins TRBV7-2 to TRBJ1-5; maybe TRBD1 (5 bases). Germline-derived CDR1 and CDR2 are SGHTA and FQGNSA. This CDR3 has 14 residues. The germline V and J ends were trimmed by 6 bases and 4 bases, with 13 bases remaining between them. The CDR3 bases are TGTGCCAGCAGTCCCGACAGAATAAATCAGCCCCAGCATTTT. Its protein is CASSPDRINQPQHF.

Many counts were recorded for this clonotype. This chain links TRBV7-2 with TRBJ1-2, with D possibly being TRBD1 (6 bases). CDR3 length: 14 amino acids. Germline V gives CDR1 SGHTA, CDR2 FQGNSA. V lost 1 base and J lost 2, with 8 bases in between. CDR3 region: CASSLGGQNYGYTF. CDR3 sequence (DNA): TGTGCCAGCAGCTTAGGAGGACAGAACTATGGCTACACCTTC.

This clonotype was seen ten or more times. V is TRBV7-9 and J is TRBJ2-5; D is unresolved. Germline V gives CDR1 SEHNR, CDR2 FQNEAQ (reference sequence). V was pared by 7 bases and J by 7 bases, with 10 bases between. The CDR3 is 11 amino acids. The CDR3, as DNA: TGTGCCAGCACTCCTATCGGGACCCAGTACTTC. It translates to CASTPIGTQYF.

This clonotype was counted many times. CDR3 loop: CASSLVLNTGELFF. DNA for the CDR3: TGTGCCAGCAGCTTAGTATTAAACACCGGGGAGCTGTTTTTT. This chain joins TRBV7-2 and TRBJ2-2; no firm D call. The CDR3 is 14 amino acids. Looked up from germline, CDR1 is SGHTA and CDR2 is FQGNSA. V lost 1 base and J lost 2, with 5 bases in between.

This chain uses TRBV29-1 with TRBJ2-3; 14 nucleotides match TRBD2. Germline CDR1 and CDR2: SQVTM and ANQGSEA. The CDR3 extends over 14 amino acids. Trimming removed 8 bases from V and 2 bases from J; junction bases left unmatched: 3. CDR3 protein: CSLGLAGATDTQYF. CDR3 coding DNA: TGCAGCTTGGGACTAGCGGGAGCCACAGATACGCAGTATTTT.

The genes are TRBV29-1 and TRBJ2-1, with D unclear. Germline loops: CDR1 SQVTM, CDR2 ANQGSEA. V lost 5 bases and J lost 5, with 10 bases in between. The CDR3 is 12 amino acids. The CDR3 sequence: CSVRPLNNEQFF. As DNA, the CDR3 is TGCAGCGTTAGGCCGCTTAACAATGAGCAGTTCTTC.